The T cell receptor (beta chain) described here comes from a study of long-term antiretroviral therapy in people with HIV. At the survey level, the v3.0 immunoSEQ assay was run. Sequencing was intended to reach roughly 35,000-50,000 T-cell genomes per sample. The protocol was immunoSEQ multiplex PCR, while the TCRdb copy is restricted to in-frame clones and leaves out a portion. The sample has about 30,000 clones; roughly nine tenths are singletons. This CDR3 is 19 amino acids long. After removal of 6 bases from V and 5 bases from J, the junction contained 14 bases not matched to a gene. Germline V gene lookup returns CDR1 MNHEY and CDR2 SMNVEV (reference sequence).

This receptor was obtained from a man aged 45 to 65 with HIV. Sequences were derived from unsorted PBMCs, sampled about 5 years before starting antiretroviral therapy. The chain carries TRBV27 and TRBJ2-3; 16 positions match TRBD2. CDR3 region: CASRGTSGRAAGWVDTQYF. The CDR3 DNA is TGTGCCAGCAGGGGGACTAGCGGGAGGGCCGCCGGGTGGGTAGATACGCAGTATTTT.